This T cell receptor (beta chain) was profiled in a study of cytomegalovirus exposure and HLA in healthy donors. Germline V gene lookup returns CDR1 MNHEY and CDR2 SVGAGI. V was clipped by 6 bases and J by 0 bases, with 9 bases between them. The CDR3 extends over 15 amino acids. Study results and caveats: Accounts indicate the classifier identified cytomegalovirus status with strong specificity and sensitivity. Generally TCR sequences proved uncommon, though certain public TCRs appeared in numerous donors. Evidence from a later analysis indicated that most CMV-associated TCR beta chains looked HLA-restricted.

Primers included in the PCR were 60 Vbeta and 13 Jbeta primers. The repertoire was sequenced with immunoSEQ multiplex PCR; TCRdb's copy has only in-frame clones and lacks some. Of approximately 180,000 clones in the sample, about 12% are singletons; the top ten hold approximately 7.8%. Details on this clone: Its antigen remains unknown.

This TCR was recovered from a middle-aged man in good health and CMV-seropositive. This chain links TRBV6-5 with TRBJ2-6; TRBD2 might be the D (5 bases). The sequenced material came from PBMCs. The CDR3 DNA reads TGTGCCAGCAGCTCCCGGGGCTCTGGGGCCAACGTCCTGACTTTC. It encodes CASSSRGSGANVLTF.